This T cell receptor (beta chain) was obtained from a study of cytomegalovirus exposure and HLA in healthy donors. Looking at the study overall: Researchers previously reported finding fewer than 120 million unique TCR beta sequences from 170 million or so T cells. Study outcomes and limitations: Immune exposure data for these donors was limited to CMV serostatus. In a later analysis, V- and J-gene trimming of beta chains associated with a DCLRE1C missense variant, replicated independently. Most of the TCR beta V segments (in an earlier analysis) were productive either about 87% or about 30% of the time.

With 6 bases removed from V and 8 bases from J, the gap between germline ends came to 14 bases. Germline V lookup: CDR1 WNHNN, CDR2 SYGVQD (reference sequence). This CDR3 is 13 amino acids long. Regarding this clone: Its antigen is currently unknown.

Primers for the PCR totalled 60 Vbeta and 13 Jbeta. Here immunoSEQ multiplex PCR was the method, and the copy in TCRdb shows in-frame clones only, minus some. The sample shows 120,000 to 150,000 clones, around 75% of them seen only once. The clonotype originates from a female donor in good health and CMV-seronegative. Source material: PBMCs. The chain uses TRBV10-1 and TRBJ2-4, with D tentatively TRBD2 (5 bases). For the CDR3, the DNA is TGCGCCAGCAGCCCCGGGGAAAGGGACATTCAGTACTTC. Protein product: CASSPGERDIQYF.